What follows is one T cell receptor (beta chain) and its context. No cognate antigen has been identified for it. Base qualities are missing; no much larger clone stands one base away. The sample is drawn from a study of low-dose radiotherapy and immunotherapy resistance in tumors (dated by TCRdb to between 2021 and 2023). Context from the whole study: Patients in Cohort 1 were given 0.5 Gy per fraction every 2 weeks, and the prescribed total PTV dose was 6.5 Gy. For Cohort 2, the dose was 1 Gy per fraction given every two weeks, adding up to 13 Gy in total across 26 weeks. Nivolumab was administered intravenously as a 240 mg flat dose every two weeks, and ipilimumab was administered intravenously at 1 mg/kg every six weeks. Intravenous cyclophosphamide at 200 mg/m2 was administered every two weeks, one day ahead of each radiation and immunotherapy administration. Starting on cycle 1 day 1, patients took 300 mg of aspirin by mouth once daily for four cycles. No randomization into treatment groups was done for the people taking part in the trial. Eight patients were included in the translational analysis: three from the first dose cohort and the first five from the second dose cohort.

Donors were enrolled in RACIN, a single-arm phase I dose-escalation trial combining nivolumab, ipilimumab, aspirin, low-dose cyclophosphamide and low-dose radiotherapy. Patients with advanced, TIL-negative solid tumors were considered eligible. CDR1 MGHRA and CDR2 YSYEKL are derived from the germline V gene. From cysteine to phenylalanine, the CDR3 is 16 amino acids long. CDR3 DNA only is kept here, 48 bases in frame from base 1. V trim: 3 bases; J trim: 7 bases; unmatched bases: 10. First-strand cDNA was synthesized with Superscript III and a set of TRAV- and TRBV-specific primers, covering both TCRalpha and TCRbeta chains. TCRs were amplified with Phusion for about 18 PCR cycles using a constant-region primer together with the adapter attached to the V primers. The isolated mRNA was amplified using the MessageAmp II aRNA Amplification Kit, with in vitro transcription performed for approximately 16 hours at 37 degrees C. mRNA for TCR sequencing was isolated with the Dynabeads mRNA DIRECT Purification Kit. Indexed Illumina adapters were added in a second Phusion PCR of 20 to 25 cycles, after which AMPure XP beads were used to purify the products. Per the authors' processing: Using custom Perl scripts, TCR sequences that encoded the same protein were pooled, out-of-frame sequences were dropped, and the abundance of each clonotype was calculated. Any TCR sequence backed by just one read was left out of the analysis. Repertoire metrics included Shannon entropy, Gini index, clonality, richness, and frequency of TCRs shared between repertoires. The public reads were quality trimmed at Q25 with fastp and then assembled into clones with MiXCR by TCRdb, keeping productive beta chains. One record per CDR3 amino acid sequence lists the most common genes and DNA. TCRdb's processing, not the authors', yielded these V and J calls. This sample gives about 9,600 distinct CDR3 sequences in total; around 74% of them show up just once. The ten largest clones take up 1.4% of the sample.

The sequence derives from a human donor with advanced metastatic prostate, ovarian, gallbladder or colorectal cancer (not recorded which). This table probably holds off-target reads from a library built for another chain. Recombination joined TRBV4-1 with TRBJ2-1; a stretch of 9 junction bases matches TRBD1. The CDR3 is CASSHIPGTGRNEQFF. The nucleotides are TGCGCCAGCAGCCACATCCCCGGGACAGGGAGGAATGAGCAGTTCTTC.